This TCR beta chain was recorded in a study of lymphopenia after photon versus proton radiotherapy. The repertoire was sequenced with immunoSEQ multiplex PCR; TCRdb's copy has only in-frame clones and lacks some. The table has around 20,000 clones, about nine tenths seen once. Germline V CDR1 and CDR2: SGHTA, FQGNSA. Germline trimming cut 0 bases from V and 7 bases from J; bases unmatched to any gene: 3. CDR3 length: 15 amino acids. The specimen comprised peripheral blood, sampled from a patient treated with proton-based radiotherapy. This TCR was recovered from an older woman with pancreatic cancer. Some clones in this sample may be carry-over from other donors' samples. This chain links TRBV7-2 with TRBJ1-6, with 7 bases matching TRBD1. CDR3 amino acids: CASSLASGGNSPLHF. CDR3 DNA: TGTGCCAGCAGCTTAGCGTCAGGGGGAAATTCACCCCTCCACTTT. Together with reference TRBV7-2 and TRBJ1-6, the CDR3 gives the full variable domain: GAGVSQSPSNKVTEKGKDVELRCDPISGHTALYWYRQSLGQGLEFLIYFQGNSAPDKSGLPSDRFSAERTGGSVSTLTIQRTQQEDSAVYLCASSLASGGNSPLHFGNGTRLTVT.